This TCR beta chain was profiled in a study of a mutant IDH1 vaccine in newly diagnosed glioma. Across the study: Initiation of the vaccine course occurred 4-6 weeks after radiotherapy alone, or alongside temozolomide cycles. Study-wide results and caveats: Most patients, about 93%, showed vaccine-induced immune responses.

With V trimmed by 4 bases and J by 0 bases, 7 bases remained unmatched. The germline gives CDR1 SGHKS, CDR2 YYEKEE (reference sequence). This CDR3 comprises 16 residues. Sequencing used immunoSEQ multiplex PCR; TCRdb keeps in-frame clones, though not all of them. Of about 68,000 clones detected, approximately 81% appear once; the ten largest clones hold 9.5% to 15%. About this clone itself: Its specificity is unknown.

The time point denotes: week 35, safety follow-up. Doses comprised 300 ug of mutant IDH1 20-mer peptide each, plus topical imiquimod. New WHO grade 3 or 4 IDH1-mutant, ATRX-lost astrocytomas were present in all donors. Sequenced here: PBMCs, sampled from a glioma patient whose treatment included an IDH1 peptide vaccine. The chain joins TRBV5-5 to TRBJ1-1, with 9 nucleotides matching TRBD1. The clonotype comes from a young man with glioma. For the CDR3, the DNA is TGTGCCAGCAGCCCAGGGACAGGGATCATGAACACTGAAGCTTTCTTT. Protein product: CASSPGTGIMNTEAFF.